This T cell receptor (beta chain) was recorded in a study of shared clonotypes between healthy human individuals (dated by TCRdb to the early 2020s). For the wider study: The cohort comprised a couple of women and a few men aged 18 to 49 years. The study deeply sequenced blood TCR repertoires of about 5 healthy adults to estimate repertoire size and the extent of clonotype sharing between individuals. Libraries were prepared and TCR repertoires were sequenced by different laboratories using diverse techniques, in order to increase sequencing depth and limit assay-specific biases. Per donor, leukapheresis produced somewhere between about 0.94 and 9 billion PBMCs.

Donors were healthy HIV-negative adults with no recently reported acute infections or vaccinations. All donors were Caucasian adults living in Nashville, Tennessee, USA. For unsorted samples, tens of millions of PBMCs were counted and genomic DNA was extracted with the QIAamp DNA Blood Mini kit. After blood collection by leukapheresis, PBMCs were isolated using Ficoll-Histopaque density gradient centrifugation and then cryopreserved in the vapor phase of liquid nitrogen. The germline V gene (reference sequence) yields GTSNPN for CDR1 and SVGIG for CDR2. Deletion took 1 base off V and 0 bases off J, with a span of 13 bases between the germline ends. Spanning cysteine to phenylalanine, the CDR3 consists of 16 amino acids. Here the CDR3 DNA is all that survives: 48 bases in frame from base 1. Details on this clone: Its recognized antigen is unknown. Within one base of it there is no much larger clone, and no base qualities were kept.

Study-wide findings and limitations: The small number of donors limited the genetic and exposure-history diversity represented. Based on pairwise subsampling, the degree of clonotype sharing among donors was expected to be affected by sequencing depth. Only blood was sampled, and tissue TCR repertoires likely differ from those in blood.

Using the deep immunoSEQ assay, multiplex PCR amplified TCR CDR3 regions from genomic DNA. For each cell subset, the extracted genomic DNA was distributed evenly across all wells of several immunoSEQ 96-well plates, and each plate served as one replicate. For unsorted PBMC, each replicate PCR was loaded with approximately 320 ng genomic DNA, equivalent to about 33,000 T cell genomes. Ten immunoSEQ deep assay plates were used to sequence the unsorted PBMC genomic DNA. Purified libraries were quantified with a Qubit 3.0 fluorometer, sized on a Bioanalyzer 2100, and re-quantified with the KAPA Library Quantification kit. A separate single-read 150-cycle Illumina NextSeq 550 flow cell was used to sequence each immunoSEQ 96-well plate. As for how the authors treated the data: Because only junctional sequences without quality scores were contained in the immunoSEQ output, filtering matching that applied to full-length reads could not be performed. Sequences were annotated with PyIR, a Python wrapper for IgBLAST v1.9, using IMGT germline references to assign V/J genes and CDR3. Reads were removed for weak V/J assignments (E-value above 1e-6), missing CDR3, stop codons, out-of-frame junctions, or ambiguous translated residues. A V3J clonotype was defined by an identical inferred V gene, J gene, and CDR3 amino acid sequence. Percentage overlap between repertoires was calculated by dividing the number of shared unique clonotypes by the size of the smaller repertoire. Richness of each repertoire was evaluated using RTK rarefaction, the Chao1 estimator, and Recon v2.1 estimates of unobserved clonotypes. TCRdb's version of the immuneACCESS table is confined to in-frame rearrangements and falls short of the full clone set. An unresolved V gene accounts for under half of the shortfall where checked; the remainder is of unknown origin. From that table come the V and J calls and clone size; the DNA was used to work out D and trimming. The table for this sample lists around 430,000 clones; about four fifths of them were counted only once. Over 10% of the sample belongs to the ten largest clones.

The V gene is TRBV30 and the J gene is TRBJ2-1; the best D guess is TRBD2, with 6 bases matching. Material: PBMCs. This sequence was found in a woman aged 40-49 years in good health. Some clones in this sample may be carry-over from other donors' samples. The CDR3 reads CAWSGGSGTSYNEQFF. The nucleotide sequence is given as TGTGCCTGGAGTGGGGGTAGCGGAACCTCCTACAATGAGCAGTTCTTC.